Listed below are T cell receptor beta chains from one sample, sequenced in a study of blood T cells in healthy people across ages. From the 5' RACE reads, TCRdb called clonotypes with MiXCR, one entry per CDR3 protein. This sample has hundreds of thousands of distinct CDR3 sequences, with 25% found just once. These data are also associated with another study on T cells of mothers and their children.

The material sequenced was blood. The receptors come from a boy aged 5 to 17 in good health. The CDR3 runs from the conserved cysteine through the conserved F or W. D genes are given only for firm matches. Clone size, where shown, is once, few, many, or a class for clones that have expanded.

j_call	cdr3_length	clone_size	d_call	v_call	cdr3_aa	cdr3_nt
TRBJ2-4	18	.	.	TRBV5-1	CASSLVPGGVIGENIQYF	TGCGCCAGCAGCTTGGTTCCCGGGGGCGTCATCGGGGAAAACATTCAGTACTTC
TRBJ1-4	16	.	.	TRBV28	CASSSAQGAANEKLFF	TGTGCCAGCAGTTCTGCGCAAGGAGCAGCTAATGAAAAACTGTTTTTT
TRBJ1-1	15	.	.	TRBV13	CASEGSGQLNTEAFF	TGTGCCAGCGAGGGGTCTGGCCAGCTTAACACTGAAGCTTTCTTT
TRBJ2-7	14	.	TRBD2	TRBV12-3/TRBV12-4	CASSRSGGEYEQYF	TGTGCCAGCAGTCGTAGCGGGGGGGAATACGAGCAGTACTTC
TRBJ2-7	15	.	.	TRBV20-1	CSARAPRSPNYEQYF	TGCAGTGCTAGAGCCCCGAGGTCGCCAAACTACGAGCAGTACTTC
TRBJ1-4	14	.	.	TRBV29-1	CSVEARDINEKLFF	TGCAGCGTTGAAGCCCGGGATATTAATGAAAAACTGTTTTTT
TRBJ2-7	15	.	.	TRBV3-1	CASSQAPSGPYEQYF	TGTGCCAGCAGCCAAGCTCCCTCTGGCCCCTACGAGCAGTACTTC
TRBJ2-1	18	.	TRBD2	TRBV4-2	CASSQDPAGGVMGDEQFF	TGTGCCAGCAGCCAAGATCCAGCGGGAGGGGTTATGGGAGATGAGCAGTTCTTC
TRBJ2-1	16	.	TRBD2	TRBV3-1	CASRRGLAGGYNEQFF	TGTGCCAGCAGGAGGGGTCTAGCGGGGGGCTACAATGAGCAGTTCTTC
TRBJ1-5	13	few	.	TRBV29-1	CSVEGTGNQPQHF	TGCAGCGTTGAAGGGACAGGCAATCAGCCCCAGCATTTT
TRBJ2-1	17	.	TRBD1	TRBV6-6	CASSYPNAAAGGNEQFF	TGTGCCAGCAGTTACCCTAACGCCGCGGCAGGGGGCAATGAGCAGTTCTTC
TRBJ2-1	17	few	.	TRBV5-1	CASSSRGGRVNYNEQFF	TGCGCCAGCAGCTCCCGGGGCGGCAGGGTGAACTACAATGAGCAGTTCTTC
TRBJ2-7	12	.	.	TRBV29-1	CSAGTAIYEQYF	TGCAGCGCTGGGACTGCTATCTACGAGCAGTACTTC
TRBJ2-2	14	few	.	TRBV5-1	CASSPARITGELFF	TGCGCCAGCAGCCCCGCACGCATCACCGGGGAGCTGTTTTTT
TRBJ2-1	14	.	TRBD2	TRBV2	CASSVGTSGNEQFF	TGTGCCAGCAGTGTAGGGACTAGCGGCAATGAGCAGTTCTTC
TRBJ2-7	14	.	TRBD1	TRBV28	CASRGTGGTYEQYF	TGTGCCAGCAGGGGGACAGGTGGGACCTACGAGCAGTACTTC
TRBJ1-1	14	few	TRBD1	TRBV12-3/TRBV12-4	CASLTGGRNTEAFF	TGTGCCAGCCTGACAGGGGGCCGGAACACTGAAGCTTTCTTT
TRBJ1-1	13	.	.	TRBV6-5	CASRGPGATEAFF	TGTGCCAGCAGAGGCCCAGGGGCCACTGAAGCTTTCTTT
TRBJ2-3	13	few	.	TRBV6-6	CASSDSFTDTQYF	TGTGCCAGCAGTGACTCCTTCACAGATACGCAGTATTTT
TRBJ2-3	13	.	.	TRBV7-2	CASSLGTADTQYF	TGTGCCAGCAGCTTAGGTACAGCAGATACGCAGTATTTT
TRBJ2-2	13	.	TRBD2	TRBV20-1	CSAGLAGTGELFF	TGCAGTGCGGGACTAGCGGGCACCGGGGAGCTGTTTTTT
TRBJ2-5	15	many	.	TRBV29-1	CSVPPGAAAVGTQYF	TGCAGCGTACCACCTGGGGCAGCGGCCGTCGGGACCCAGTACTTC
TRBJ2-7	15	few	.	TRBV4-3	CASSQDGGQNYEQYF	TGCGCCAGCAGCCAAGACGGGGGACAGAACTACGAGCAGTACTTC
TRBJ2-3	13	.	TRBD1	TRBV29-1	CSGRTGPEDTQYF	TGCAGCGGACGGACAGGGCCGGAGGATACGCAGTATTTT
TRBJ2-7	15	.	TRBD1	TRBV13	CASSPGGGGLDEQYF	TGTGCCAGCAGCCCAGGGGGCGGAGGTTTAGACGAGCAGTACTTC
TRBJ2-5	17	.	.	TRBV6-2/TRBV6-3	CASSYGTDSKPQETQYF	TGTGCCAGCAGTTACGGTACTGACAGTAAGCCTCAAGAGACCCAGTACTTC
TRBJ2-3	14	.	.	TRBV20-1	CSARGTIGPDTQYF	TGCAGTGCTAGAGGGACTATCGGCCCAGATACGCAGTATTTT
TRBJ2-3	14	.	TRBD2	TRBV5-1	CASSGPGLSDTQYF	TGCGCCAGCAGCGGACCGGGACTATCAGATACGCAGTATTTT
TRBJ1-2	16	.	TRBD1	TRBV6-6	CASSYSDVLRGGESTF	TGTGCCAGCAGTTACTCGGACGTACTCAGGGGGGGGGAGAGCACCTTC
TRBJ2-3	14	.	.	TRBV29-1	CSVGPAAGTDTQYF	TGCAGCGTTGGACCAGCGGCAGGCACAGATACGCAGTATTTT
TRBJ2-3	15	.	.	TRBV10-3	CAISESLDRQDTQYF	TGTGCCATCAGTGAGTCCCTGGACCGCCAAGATACGCAGTATTTT
TRBJ1-4	13	.	.	TRBV29-1	CSVDGDGDEKLFF	TGCAGCGTTGATGGGGATGGGGATGAAAAACTGTTTTTT
TRBJ2-2	18	few	TRBD2	TRBV4-3	CASSQEVGGGADTGELFF	TGCGCCAGCAGCCAAGAGGTGGGCGGGGGGGCGGACACCGGGGAGCTGTTTTTT
TRBJ2-7	14	.	.	TRBV27	CASSPKTVSYEQYF	TGTGCCAGCAGTCCCAAGACAGTCTCCTACGAGCAGTACTTC
TRBJ2-4	18	.	.	TRBV5-5	CASSFFDRPGEAKNIQYF	TGTGCCAGCAGCTTTTTCGACCGCCCCGGGGAAGCCAAAAACATTCAGTACTTC
TRBJ2-1	16	.	TRBD2	TRBV12-3/TRBV12-4	CASSFPLAGGPGEQFF	TGTGCCAGCAGTTTCCCCCTAGCGGGGGGGCCGGGTGAGCAGTTCTTC
TRBJ1-6	14	few	.	TRBV7-9	CASSTGIYNSPLHF	TGTGCCAGCAGTACAGGGATCTATAATTCACCCCTCCACTTT
TRBJ1-4	15	.	TRBD1	TRBV28	CASGTPGQGDEKLFF	TGCGCCAGCGGTACTCCGGGACAGGGTGATGAAAAACTGTTTTTT
TRBJ2-3	15	.	TRBD2	TRBV27	CASSLAGGWADTQYF	TGTGCCAGCAGTCTAGCGGGAGGGTGGGCAGATACGCAGTATTTT
TRBJ1-5	18	few	.	TRBV7-2	CASSPSGGVGPHNQPQHF	TGTGCCAGCAGCCCCAGTGGGGGTGTAGGGCCCCACAATCAGCCCCAGCATTTT
TRBJ2-4	10	.	.	TRBV29-1	CSVELDIQYF	TGCAGCGTTGAATTGGACATTCAGTACTTC
TRBJ2-3	13	.	.	TRBV4-1	CASRGLNTDTQYF	TGCGCCAGCAGGGGACTTAACACAGATACGCAGTATTTT
TRBJ2-7	12	.	.	TRBV20-1	CSARDAGYEQYF	TGCAGTGCTAGAGATGCGGGGTACGAGCAGTACTTC
TRBJ2-7	15	few	.	TRBV5-1	CASSLASAGSYEQYF	TGCGCCAGCAGCTTGGCGTCGGCGGGAAGCTACGAGCAGTACTTC
TRBJ1-1	14	.	.	TRBV7-9	CASSRPGRNTEAFF	TGTGCCAGCAGTCGTCCGGGGCGAAACACTGAAGCTTTCTTT
TRBJ2-5	15	.	.	TRBV20-1	CSARDPNVNGQTQYF	TGCAGTGCTAGAGATCCCAACGTGAATGGACAGACCCAGTACTTC
TRBJ2-7	14	.	.	TRBV12-3/TRBV12-4	CASSLIYGAHEQYF	TGTGCCAGCAGTTTAATATATGGAGCTCACGAGCAGTACTTC
TRBJ2-1	14	.	TRBD2	TRBV5-6	CASSLGSGGDEQFF	TGTGCCAGCAGCTTGGGTAGCGGGGGCGATGAGCAGTTCTTC
TRBJ2-7	13	.	.	TRBV27	CASSLKVSYEQYF	TGTGCCAGCAGTTTAAAAGTATCCTACGAGCAGTACTTC
TRBJ1-4	17	.	.	TRBV7-2	CASSDLFAWGSYEKLFF	TGTGCCAGCAGCGATCTTTTTGCCTGGGGGTCGTATGAAAAACTGTTTTTT
TRBJ2-7	14	.	.	TRBV6-2/TRBV6-3	CAGSEWVVAYEQYF	TGTGCCGGCAGCGAATGGGTTGTCGCCTACGAGCAGTACTTC
TRBJ2-7	13	few	.	TRBV6-2/TRBV6-3	CATSTETAYEQYF	TGTGCCACCTCGACTGAAACGGCCTACGAGCAGTACTTC
TRBJ1-4	14	.	.	TRBV5-1	CASSSSEGTEKLFF	TGCGCCAGCAGCTCGTCGGAGGGTACGGAAAAACTGTTTTTT
TRBJ2-1	17	.	TRBD2	TRBV20-1	CSARDSTSGLSYNEQFF	TGCAGTGCTAGAGATTCGACTAGCGGGCTCTCCTACAATGAGCAGTTCTTC